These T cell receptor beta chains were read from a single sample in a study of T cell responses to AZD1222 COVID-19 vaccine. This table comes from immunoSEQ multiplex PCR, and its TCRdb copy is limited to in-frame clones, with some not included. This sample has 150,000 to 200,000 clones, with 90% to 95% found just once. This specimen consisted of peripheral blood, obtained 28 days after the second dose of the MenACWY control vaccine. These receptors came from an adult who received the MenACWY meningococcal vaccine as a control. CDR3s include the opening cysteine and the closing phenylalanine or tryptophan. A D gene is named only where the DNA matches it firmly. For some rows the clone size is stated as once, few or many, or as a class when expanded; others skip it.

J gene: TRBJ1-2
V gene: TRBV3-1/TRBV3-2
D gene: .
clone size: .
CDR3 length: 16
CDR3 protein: CASSPRKSQVSYGYTF
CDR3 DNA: TGTGCCAGCAGCCCCCGTAAATCACAGGTATCCTATGGCTACACCTTC

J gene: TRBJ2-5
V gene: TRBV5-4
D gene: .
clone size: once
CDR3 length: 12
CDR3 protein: CASSLWGETQYF
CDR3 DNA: TGTGCCAGCAGCTTGTGGGGAGAGACCCAGTACTTC

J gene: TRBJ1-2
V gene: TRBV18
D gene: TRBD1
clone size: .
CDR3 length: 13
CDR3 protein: CASSPGTDYGYTF
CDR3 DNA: TGTGCCAGCTCACCAGGGACAGACTATGGCTACACCTTC

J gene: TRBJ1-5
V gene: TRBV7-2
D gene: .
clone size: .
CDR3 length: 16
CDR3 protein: CASSLSAGSINQPQHF
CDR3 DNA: TGTGCCAGCAGCTTATCTGCAGGGTCCATAAATCAGCCCCAGCATTTT

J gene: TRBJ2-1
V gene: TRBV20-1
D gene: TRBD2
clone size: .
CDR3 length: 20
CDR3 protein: CSASAIPGNSGGSSYNEQFF
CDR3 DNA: TGCAGTGCTAGTGCCATCCCCGGTAATAGCGGGGGGAGCTCCTACAATGAGCAGTTCTTC

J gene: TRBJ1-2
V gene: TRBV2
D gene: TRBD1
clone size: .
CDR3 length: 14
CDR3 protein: CASSERTGTYGYTF
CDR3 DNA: TGTGCCAGCAGTGAAAGGACAGGCACCTATGGCTACACCTTC

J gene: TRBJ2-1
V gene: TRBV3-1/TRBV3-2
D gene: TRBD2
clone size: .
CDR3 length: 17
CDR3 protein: CASSQGPTSGAYNEQFF
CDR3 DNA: TGTGCCAGCAGCCAAGGACCAACTAGCGGGGCCTACAATGAGCAGTTCTTC

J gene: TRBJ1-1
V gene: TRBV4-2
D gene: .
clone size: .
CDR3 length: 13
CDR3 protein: CASSQDQVSKAFF
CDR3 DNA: TGTGCCAGCAGCCAAGATCAGGTTTCTAAGGCTTTCTTT

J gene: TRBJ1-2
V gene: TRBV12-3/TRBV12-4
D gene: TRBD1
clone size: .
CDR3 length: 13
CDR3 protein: CASRPTGDYGYTF
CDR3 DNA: TGTGCCAGCAGACCTACAGGGGATTACGGCTACACCTTC

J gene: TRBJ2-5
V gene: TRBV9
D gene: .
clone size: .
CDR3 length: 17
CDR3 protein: CASSVDGATRREETQYF
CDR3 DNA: TGTGCCAGCAGCGTAGATGGGGCAACTCGGCGGGAAGAGACCCAGTACTTC

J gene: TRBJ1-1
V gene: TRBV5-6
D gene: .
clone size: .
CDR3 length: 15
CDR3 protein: CASSLASAGGTEAFF
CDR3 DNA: TGTGCCAGCAGCCTCGCGTCGGCCGGTGGGACTGAAGCTTTCTTT

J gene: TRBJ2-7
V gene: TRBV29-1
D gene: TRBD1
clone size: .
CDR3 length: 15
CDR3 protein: CSVGTGVGSSYEQYF
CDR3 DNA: TGCAGCGTGGGGACAGGGGTGGGTAGCTCCTACGAGCAGTACTTC

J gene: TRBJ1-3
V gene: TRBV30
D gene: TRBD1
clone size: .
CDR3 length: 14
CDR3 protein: CAWRRTTGGSTIYF
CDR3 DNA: TGTGCCTGGAGGAGAACGACAGGGGGGAGCACCATATATTTT

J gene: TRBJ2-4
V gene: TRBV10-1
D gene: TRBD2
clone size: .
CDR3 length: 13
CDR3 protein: CASSGSGGFIQYF
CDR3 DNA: TGCGCCAGCAGTGGTAGCGGGGGGTTTATTCAGTACTTC

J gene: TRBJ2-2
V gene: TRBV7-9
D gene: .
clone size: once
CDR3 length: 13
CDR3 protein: CASSLFSEGELFF
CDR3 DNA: TGTGCCAGCAGCTTATTCTCGGAAGGGGAGCTGTTTTTT

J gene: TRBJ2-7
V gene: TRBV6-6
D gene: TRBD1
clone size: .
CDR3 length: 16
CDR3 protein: CASTPGVWTGSYEQYF
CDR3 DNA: TGTGCCAGCACCCCCGGGGTCTGGACAGGCTCCTACGAGCAGTACTTC